Below are 27 T cell receptor beta chains sequenced from a single sample in a study of cytomegalovirus exposure and HLA in healthy donors. The assay was immunoSEQ multiplex PCR, and TCRdb's table has in-frame clones only and misses some. Seen here are roughly 62,000 clones, over 90% observed once, and the top ten hold 2% to 2.5%. What was sequenced was PBMCs. These TCRs come from a man between 18 and 29 years old in good health and CMV-seronegative.

The chain has TRBV30 and TRBJ1-3; a weak D match, TRBD1 (5 bases). Germline V CDR1 and CDR2: GTSNPN, SVGIG (reference sequence). CDR3 length equals 16 residues. The germline V and J ends were trimmed by 0 bases and 4 bases, with 16 bases remaining between them. The CDR3 sequence is CAWSVRIRGAGNTIYF. In nucleotides, the CDR3 is TGTGCCTGGAGTGTACGGATCCGCGGGGCCGGAAACACCATATATTTT. Full variable domain (remainder filled in from reference TRBV30 and TRBJ1-3): SQTIHQWPATLVQPVGSPLSLECTVEGTSNPNLYWYRQAAGRGLQLLFYSVGIGQISSEVPQNLSASRPQDRQFILSSKKLLLSDSGFYLCAWSVRIRGAGNTIYFGEGSWLTVV.

The CDR3 DNA follows: TGTGCCAGCAGCTTAGCAGCAGACTTGAACACTGAAGCTTTCTTT. It specifies CASSLAADLNTEAFF. This sequence joins TRBV7-6 and TRBJ1-1, with D unresolved. The V gene's germline CDR1 is SGHVS and CDR2 FNYEAQ. Trimming cost V 0 bases and J 0 bases, with 8 bases left between them. This CDR3 is built from 15 residues. Looking up the rest from reference TRBV7-6 and TRBJ1-1 gives the full variable domain: GAGVSQSPRYKVTKRGQDVALRCDPISGHVSLYWYRQALGQGPEFLTYFNYEAQQDKSGLPNDRFSAERPEGSISTLTIQRTEQRDSAMYRCASSLAADLNTEAFFGQGTRLTVV.

The chain has TRBV6-5 and TRBJ1-3, with TRBD1 as a possible D gene (6 bases). This CDR3 is 15 amino acids long. V lost 4 bases, J lost 2 bases, and 12 bases lay in between. The germline CDR1 and CDR2 sequences are MNHEY and SVGAGI. The CDR3 protein is CASSSQGKPGNTIYF. The CDR3 nucleotides read TGTGCCAGCAGTTCTCAGGGGAAACCTGGAAACACCATATATTTT.

The chain joins TRBV14 to TRBJ1-3; no reliable D call. CDR3 length: 15 residues. Germline values: CDR1 SGHDN, CDR2 FVKESK. The V end was cut by 5 bases, the J end by 3 bases, with 14 bases between. The CDR3 DNA is TGTGCCAGCAGCAGAACACCAGAGGGTGGAAACACCATATATTTT. Residues: CASSRTPEGGNTIYF.

The CDR3 is CASSSQGSHGYTF. The CDR3 region has the DNA TGTGCCAGCAGCTCACAGGGGTCCCATGGCTACACCTTC. This rearrangement joins TRBV11-2 to TRBJ1-2, with 7 bases aligning to TRBD1. The CDR3 totals 13 residues. V dropped 4 bases and J dropped 6; count of bases not matched to a gene: 5. Germline loops: CDR1 SGHAT, CDR2 FQNNGV. Supplemented by reference TRBV11-2 and TRBJ1-2, the full variable domain reads EAGVAQSPRYKIIEKRQSVAFWCNPISGHATLYWYQQILGQGPKLLIQFQNNGVVDDSQLPKDRFSAERLKGVDSTLKIQPAKLEDSAVYLCASSSQGSHGYTFGSGTRLTVV.

The J gene is TRBJ2-1, the V gene TRBV11-1; D may be TRBD1 (6 bases). The germline V gene has CDR1 SGHAT and CDR2 FQDESV (reference sequence). This CDR3 contains 12 residues. V was cut by 4 bases and J by 9 bases, with 10 bases left in between. CDR3: CASSYGQLEQFF. CDR3 nucleotides: TGTGCCAGCAGCTACGGACAGCTTGAGCAGTTCTTC.

This chain joins TRBV28 and TRBJ1-5, with TRBD1 identical over 11 bases. With V trimmed by 5 bases and J by 3 bases, 9 bases remained unmatched. Germline assignment: CDR1 MDHEN and CDR2 SYDVKM. The CDR3 is 17 residues long. The CDR3 nucleotides are TGTGCCAGCAGTCGGACAGGGGGCGAGGATCACAATCAGCCCCAGCATTTT. Encoded protein: CASSRTGGEDHNQPQHF.

The rearrangement uses TRBV19 and TRBJ2-5; tentatively, D is TRBD2 (6 bases). V lost 3 bases to trimming and J lost 1 base, with 9 bases between them. Germline V gene lookup returns CDR1 LNHDA and CDR2 SQIVND (reference sequence). The CDR3 has 14 amino acids. CDR3 nucleotides: TGTGCCAGTAGTATTTTGGGGGGCCAAGAGACCCAGTACTTC. This translates into CASSILGGQETQYF.

V and J are TRBV7-9 and TRBJ2-3; TRBD1 matches at 10 bases. Trimming removed 5 bases from V and 2 bases from J; junction bases left unmatched: 4. The CDR3 spans 15 residues. Germline assignment: CDR1 SEHNR and CDR2 FQNEAQ (reference sequence). The CDR3 DNA reads TGTGCCAGCAGCCCCGGGACAGGGGACACAGATACGCAGTATTTT. Amino acid sequence: CASSPGTGDTDTQYF. The full variable domain, with the rest looked up from reference TRBV7-9 and TRBJ2-3, is DTGVSQNPRHKITKRGQNVTFRCDPISEHNRLYWYRQTLGQGPEFLTYFQNEAQLEKSRLLSDRFSAERPKGSFSTLEIQRTEQGDSAMYLCASSPGTGDTDTQYFGPGTRLTVL.

The chain is built from TRBV10-3 and TRBJ1-3; 7 bases fit TRBD1. The CDR3 spans 14 residues. The trim removed 9 bases at V and 3 bases at J, leaving 8 bases unmatched. Germline loops: CDR1 ENHRY, CDR2 SYGVKD. The CDR3 is CAISDRKFGNTIYF. Here the CDR3 DNA reads TGTGCCATATCGGACAGGAAGTTTGGAAACACCATATATTTT.

V and J are TRBV5-6 and TRBJ2-5, with 7 positions matching TRBD2. Germline trimming cut 4 bases from V and 5 bases from J; bases unmatched to any gene: 11. Germline-derived CDR1 and CDR2 are SGHDT and YYEEEE. CDR3 size: 15 residues. As DNA, the CDR3 is TGTGCCAGCAGCGCGGGACGGATTAGCGGGGAGACCCAGTACTTC. Amino acid sequence: CASSAGRISGETQYF.

The V and J genes are TRBV28 and TRBJ1-3, with D possibly matching TRBD1 (5 bases). There are 13 residues in the CDR3. Germline V gene sequence: CDR1 MDHEN, CDR2 SYDVKM. Trimming removed 3 bases at V and 9 bases at J, with 12 bases between. CDR3 sequence (DNA): TGTGCCAGCAGTTTCAGGGTACGAGCCACCATATATTTT. Translating gives CASSFRVRATIYF.

This clone came up once. This chain uses TRBV6-5 with TRBJ2-1; 10 nucleotides align to TRBD2. Germline trimming cut 0 bases from V and 8 bases from J; bases unmatched to any gene: 7. The CDR3 runs 16 residues. The germline gives CDR1 MNHEY, CDR2 SVGAGI. In DNA, the CDR3 is TGTGCCAGCAGTTACTCGAGCGCTAGCGGGAGAGATGAGCAGTTCTTC. Its protein is CASSYSSASGRDEQFF.

The V gene is TRBV5-1, the J gene TRBJ2-7; 13 bases match TRBD2. This CDR3 comprises 14 residues. With V trimmed by 4 bases and J by 7 bases, 5 bases remained unmatched. Per the germline V gene, CDR1 is SGHRS and CDR2 is YFSETQ. The CDR3 DNA is TGCGCCAGCAGCCTCGGACTAGCGGGAGATGAGCAGTACTTC. Protein: CASSLGLAGDEQYF. Full variable domain (missing parts from reference TRBV5-1 and TRBJ2-7): KAGVTQTPRYLIKTRGQQVTLSCSPISGHRSVSWYQQTPGQGLQFLFEYFSETQRNKGNFPGRFSGRQFSNSRSEMNVSTLELGDSALYLCASSLGLAGDEQYFGPGTRLTVT.

The chain uses TRBV2 and TRBJ2-6, with 7 bases matching TRBD1. Germline V gene lookup returns CDR1 SNHLY and CDR2 FYNNEI. V lost 5 bases and J lost 2; bases outside the gene matches: 6. The CDR3 loop spans 16 amino acids. This CDR3 is CASSSDRSAGANVLTF. DNA of the CDR3: TGTGCCAGCAGTTCGGACAGGTCGGCTGGGGCCAACGTCCTGACTTTC.

This clone occurred once. The chain recombines TRBV13 with TRBJ2-1; TRBD2 agrees at 8 bases. V was clipped by 5 bases and J by 8 bases; unmatched bases: 14. The CDR3 has 16 amino acids. Germline V gene sequence: CDR1 PRHDT, CDR2 FYEKMQ (reference sequence). The DNA of the CDR3 is TGTGCCAGCAGCCCTCTCCCAGCGGGAGTTATCTATGAGCAGTTCTTC. This encodes CASSPLPAGVIYEQFF.

The chain has TRBV28 and TRBJ1-2; 7 bases map to TRBD1. Looked up from germline, CDR1 is MDHEN and CDR2 is SYDVKM. The length of the CDR3 is 15 residues. With V trimmed by 5 bases and J by 3 bases, 9 bases remained unmatched. The CDR3 is CASSAHTGADYGYTF. In DNA form, the CDR3 reads TGTGCCAGCAGTGCTCATACAGGGGCGGACTATGGCTACACCTTC.

The chain is built from TRBV30 and TRBJ2-1; 15 bases fit TRBD2. The germline V gene has CDR1 GTSNPN and CDR2 SVGIG (reference sequence). Unmatched junction bases numbered 6, after V lost 2 bases and J lost 7 bases. The CDR3 is 16 residues long. CDR3 loop: CAWSPPGLAGGNEQFF. CDR3 sequence (DNA): TGTGCCTGGAGTCCCCCAGGACTAGCGGGAGGGAATGAGCAGTTCTTC. Full variable domain (rest looked up from reference TRBV30 and TRBJ2-1): SQTIHQWPATLVQPVGSPLSLECTVEGTSNPNLYWYRQAAGRGLQLLFYSVGIGQISSEVPQNLSASRPQDRQFILSSKKLLLSDSGFYLCAWSPPGLAGGNEQFFGPGTRLTVL.

V is TRBV6-6 and J is TRBJ1-2; D possibly corresponds to TRBD1 (6 bases). The germline gives CDR1 MNHNY, CDR2 SVGAGI (reference sequence). There are 13 residues in the CDR3. V was shortened by 6 bases and J by 4 bases, with 12 bases between the two germline ends. The CDR3 DNA reads TGTGCCAGCAGCCCAGGACAGCTCTATGGCTACACCTTC. This translates into CASSPGQLYGYTF.

The chain uses TRBV13 and TRBJ1-1; no clear D gene. Between the trimmed V and J ends, which lost 3 bases and 8 bases, there was a span of 16 bases. CDR1 and CDR2 (germline): PRHDT, FYEKMQ (reference sequence). The CDR3 has 14 amino acids. The CDR3 DNA reads TGTGCCAGCAGCTTTCAGAGGTTGAGGGCGGAAGCTTTCTTT. It codes for CASSFQRLRAEAFF.

The chain employs TRBV5-8 and TRBJ1-5; the D gene is possibly TRBD1 (6 bases). The V end lost 4 bases, the J end lost 3 bases, and 14 bases lay between the germline ends. Germline V gene lookup returns CDR1 SGHTS and CDR2 YDEGEE. There are 15 residues in the CDR3. This CDR3 is CASSQQGRVNQPQHF. CDR3 DNA sequence: TGTGCCAGCAGCCAACAGGGTCGGGTCAATCAGCCCCAGCATTTT.

The rearrangement links TRBV30 to TRBJ1-1; tentatively, D is TRBD1 (5 bases). Germline V lookup: CDR1 GTSNPN, CDR2 SVGIG (reference sequence). The V gene lost 8 bases and the J gene lost 5 bases, with 12 bases spanning the gap. The CDR3 length is 11 residues. The CDR3 loop reads CAGGGRTEAFF. The CDR3 bases are TGTGCCGGGGGGGGAAGGACTGAAGCTTTCTTT.

This chain links TRBV6-1 with TRBJ2-7, with 8 positions matching TRBD1. The CDR3 is 14 amino acids. V gave up 7 bases and J gave up 0 bases; unmatched junction bases: 5. The V gene's germline CDR1 is MNHNS and CDR2 SASEGT. DNA of the CDR3: TGTGCCAGCACCCGACAGGGGCCCTCCTACGAGCAGTACTTC. Translating gives CASTRQGPSYEQYF.

The chain is built from TRBV7-8 and TRBJ2-1; tentatively, D is TRBD1 (5 bases). The CDR3 length is 12 residues. V lost 3 bases and J lost 6, with 6 bases in between. Germline lookup yields CDR1 SGHVS and CDR2 FQNEAQ. CDR3 sequence: CASSFQGNEQFF. CDR3 nucleotide sequence: TGTGCCAGCAGCTTTCAGGGCAATGAGCAGTTCTTC.

The chain employs TRBV11-3 and TRBJ2-4, with D uncertain. Germline loops: CDR1 SGHNT, CDR2 YENEEA. Deletions cut 8 bases from V and 2 bases from J, with 13 bases between. The CDR3 totals 14 residues. The CDR3 reads CASANEVTKNIQYF. The CDR3 bases are TGTGCCAGCGCTAATGAGGTAACCAAAAACATTCAGTACTTC.

The chain links TRBV30 to TRBJ2-2, with a possible D match to TRBD2 (7 bases). The CDR3 covers 17 residues. Germline values: CDR1 GTSNPN, CDR2 SVGIG (reference sequence). Trimming pared 0 bases from V and 6 bases from J, leaving 20 bases between. CDR3 amino acids: CAWSVLGAGEGAGELFF. The CDR3 nucleotides are TGTGCCTGGAGTGTACTTGGGGCGGGAGAGGGGGCCGGGGAGCTGTTTTTT.

The CDR3 DNA reads TGTGCCAGCAGTCGACAGGATAGCTATGGCTACACCTTC. It specifies CASSRQDSYGYTF. The chain joins TRBV7-2 to TRBJ1-2; D is possibly TRBD1 (6 bases). This CDR3 is built from 13 residues. The V end lost 6 bases, the J end lost 4 bases, and 12 bases lay between the germline ends. Germline CDR1 SGHTA, CDR2 FQGNSA.